The 27 T cell receptor beta chains listed next were all sequenced from one sample in a study of T cells in localized non-small cell lung cancer. Sequenced by immunoSEQ multiplex PCR; TCRdb stores in-frame clones only, minus some. The profile shows 53,000 or so clones, approximately 93% of them singletons. The input for sequencing was peripheral blood, taken before any cancer treatment. These receptors were taken from a man aged 40 to 69 with stage I lung adenocarcinoma.

This clone was seen a few times. This chain joins TRBV6-1 and TRBJ2-3, with no clear D. This CDR3 region has 14 residues. The germline V and J ends were trimmed by 0 bases and 5 bases, with 9 bases remaining between them. CDR1 is MNHNS and CDR2 is SASEGT in the germline V gene. This chain's CDR3 is CASSEAIGRDTQYF. The CDR3 nucleotides read TGTGCCAGCAGTGAAGCGATCGGGCGAGATACGCAGTATTTT.

CDR3 residues: CASSLVSHARQETQYF. The CDR3 DNA reads TGTGCCAGCAGCTTAGTGTCGCATGCGCGCCAAGAGACCCAGTACTTC. The chain couples TRBV11-2 to TRBJ2-5, with D hard to call. CDR3 length: 16 residues. The V and J ends lost 1 base and 1 base respectively, with 13 bases between them. CDR1 is SGHAT, CDR2 FQNNGV, per germline.

The chain carries TRBV5-1 and TRBJ2-7, with TRBD1 identical over 8 bases. The V gene end was trimmed by 7 bases and the J gene end by 5 bases; junction bases not matched to a gene: 8. CDR1 is SGHRS and CDR2 is YFSETQ in the germline V gene. The CDR3 sequence is 13 residues long. The CDR3 loop reads CASYSGGNDEQYF. The CDR3 DNA reads TGCGCCAGCTATTCAGGGGGCAATGACGAGCAGTACTTC. The variable domain in full, completed from reference TRBV5-1 and TRBJ2-7, reads KAGVTQTPRYLIKTRGQQVTLSCSPISGHRSVSWYQQTPGQGLQFLFEYFSETQRNKGNFPGRFSGRQFSNSRSEMNVSTLELGDSALYLCASYSGGNDEQYFGPGTRLTVT.

The V call is TRBV13, the J call TRBJ2-7; possibly TRBD1 or TRBD2 for D (5 bases each). The CDR3 consists of 13 residues. V gave up 4 bases and J gave up 1 base, with 8 bases separating them. CDR1 is PRHDT and CDR2 is FYEKMQ in the germline V gene (reference sequence). DNA for the CDR3: TGTGCCAGCAGCTCGGGACGTTCCTACGAGCAGTACTTC. Translated: CASSSGRSYEQYF.

In this sample, this clone turned up a few times. The rearrangement links TRBV7-2 to TRBJ1-2; D remains unclear. V was cut by 2 bases and J by 3 bases, with 10 bases left in between. This CDR3 has 14 amino acids. Germline V gene lookup returns CDR1 SGHTA and CDR2 FQGNSA. The CDR3 spells CASSLYFGDYGYTF. The CDR3 DNA reads TGTGCCAGCAGCTTATATTTTGGTGACTATGGCTACACCTTC. The whole variable domain, remainder taken from reference TRBV7-2 and TRBJ1-2, is GAGVSQSPSNKVTEKGKDVELRCDPISGHTALYWYRQSLGQGLEFLIYFQGNSAPDKSGLPSDRFSAERTGGSVSTLTIQRTQQEDSAVYLCASSLYFGDYGYTFGSGTRLTVV.

The CDR3 sequence is CASSQPGPPSTDTQYF. The CDR3 DNA reads TGTGCCAGCAGCCAACCTGGGCCACCTAGCACAGATACGCAGTATTTT. This chain links TRBV5-4 with TRBJ2-3, with D unresolved. V shed 4 bases and J shed 0 bases, with 15 bases lying between them. The V gene's germline CDR1 is SGHNT and CDR2 YYREEE (reference sequence). The CDR3 covers 16 residues.

V usage is TRBV30 and J usage is TRBJ1-1, with a possible D match to TRBD1 (6 bases). This CDR3 is built from 13 residues. Looked up from germline, CDR1 is GTSNPN and CDR2 is SVGIG (reference sequence). The V gene lost 8 bases and the J gene lost 5 bases, with 18 bases spanning the gap. The CDR3 loop reads CAGHHRAGTEAFF. CDR3 nucleotide sequence: TGTGCCGGACACCACAGGGCGGGGACTGAAGCTTTCTTT.

The sample holds one count of this clone. This chain joins TRBV6-5 and TRBJ2-1, with D uncertain. Germline V gives CDR1 MNHEY, CDR2 SVGAGI. This CDR3 has 13 amino acids. V lost 0 bases and J lost 9, with 9 bases in between. The CDR3 sequence: CASSYSPGSEQFF. CDR3 nucleotide sequence: TGTGCCAGCAGTTACTCGCCGGGCAGTGAGCAGTTCTTC.

The rearrangement joins TRBV5-8 to TRBJ2-2; 7 bases agree with TRBD1. The V and J ends lost 2 bases and 7 bases, in that order; junction bases with no gene match: 2. Germline CDR1 SGHTS, CDR2 YDEGEE. This CDR3 spans 13 amino acids. The CDR3 sequence: CASSLQGFGELFF. The CDR3 DNA is TGTGCCAGCAGCTTACAGGGGTTCGGGGAGCTGTTTTTT.

CDR3 in amino acids: CASSLVEERYTF. The CDR3 region has the DNA TGTGCCAGCAGCTTAGTTGAGGAGCGCTACACCTTC. The V gene is TRBV11-2, the J gene TRBJ1-2; the D is unclear. Per the germline V gene, CDR1 is SGHAT and CDR2 is FQNNGV. V gave up 1 base and J gave up 9 bases, with 9 bases separating them. This CDR3 has 12 amino acids.

This clone was seen only a few times. The rearrangement uses TRBV12-2 and TRBJ2-5; the listed D gene, TRBD1, was not tested against the DNA. TRBV12-2 is a listed pseudogene. This CDR3 has 16 residues. CDR3 amino acids: CASRPGTGGDQETQYF. CDR3 bases: TGTGCAAGTCGCCCCGGGACAGGGGGTGACCAAGAGACCCAGTACTTC.

The chain recombines TRBV4-3 with TRBJ2-1, with D unresolved. The CDR3 covers 13 residues. V lost 0 bases and J lost 8, with 8 bases in between. CDR1 is LGHNA, CDR2 YSLEER, per germline. The DNA for the CDR3 is TGCGCCAGCAGCCAAGATCTGTTCCATGAGCAGTTCTTC. Translating gives CASSQDLFHEQFF.

In this sample, this clone turned up once. The CDR3 spells CASPTGLGTGELFF. The CDR3 DNA reads TGTGCCAGCCCAACAGGGTTAGGAACCGGGGAGCTGTTTTTT. The V call is TRBV7-9, the J call TRBJ2-2; TRBD1 is a possible D gene (6 bases). The germline V and J ends were trimmed by 8 bases and 5 bases, with 15 bases remaining between them. In germline, CDR1 is SEHNR, CDR2 FQNEAQ (reference sequence). The CDR3 is 14 residues long.

The chain couples TRBV4-1 to TRBJ2-7; 9 bases map to TRBD2. V was clipped by 4 bases and J by 3 bases; unmatched bases: 10. Per the germline V gene, CDR1 is MGHRA and CDR2 is YSYEKL. This CDR3 comprises 16 residues. In DNA, the CDR3 is TGCGCCAGCAGCCCAAGACCACTAGCGGGCCTCTACGAGCAGTACTTC. The encoded protein is CASSPRPLAGLYEQYF.

The chain links TRBV6-5 to TRBJ1-4; 7 bases are a match to TRBD1. The germline V gene encodes CDR1 MNHEY and CDR2 SVGAGI. CDR3 length: 14 amino acids. Unmatched junction bases numbered 7, after V lost 5 bases and J lost 7 bases. CDR3 in DNA: TGTGCCAGCAGTCAAGAAGGGACAGTTGAAAAACTGTTTTTT. Its protein product is CASSQEGTVEKLFF.

Of note for this clone: The identical CDR3 is also encoded by other nucleotide sequences in the sample. V usage is TRBV7-6 and J usage is TRBJ2-2; 11 positions match TRBD2. This CDR3 has 18 residues. Germline V gene sequence: CDR1 SGHVS, CDR2 FNYEAQ. Trimming removed 3 bases from V and 3 bases from J; junction bases left unmatched: 9. CDR3 amino acids: CASSLSSGRARYTGELFF. The CDR3 DNA follows: TGTGCCAGCAGCTTGAGTAGCGGGAGGGCTAGGTACACCGGGGAGCTGTTTTTT.

This chain joins TRBV2 and TRBJ1-1; TRBD1 matches 7 bases. Germline CDR1 SNHLY, CDR2 FYNNEI. This CDR3 contains 16 residues. Germline trimming cut 4 bases from V and 1 base from J; bases unmatched to any gene: 9. The CDR3 DNA reads as TGTGCCAGCAGTGGGCCCCCGGACAGGAGGAACACTGAAGCTTTCTTT. Amino acid sequence: CASSGPPDRRNTEAFF.

In this sample, this clone turned up once. This rearrangement joins TRBV4-2 to TRBJ1-5; D is unresolved. Looked up from germline, CDR1 is LGHNA and CDR2 is YNFKEQ. V lost 0 bases, J lost 3 bases, and 9 bases lay in between. The CDR3 consists of 15 residues. CDR3 in DNA: TGTGCCAGCAGCCAAGATCTGGGGTACAATCAGCCCCAGCATTTT. Translating gives CASSQDLGYNQPQHF.

The chain combines TRBV7-9 with TRBJ1-1; D remains unclear. CDR3 length: 15 residues. Germline V lookup: CDR1 SEHNR, CDR2 FQNEAQ (reference sequence). Trimming pared 5 bases from V and 1 base from J, leaving 14 bases between. CDR3 region: CASSDWTGGNTEAFF. In DNA, the CDR3 is TGTGCCAGCAGCGATTGGACGGGTGGGAACACTGAAGCTTTCTTT.

The chain uses TRBV7-8 and TRBJ2-7; the match to TRBD1 covers 8 bases. The V gene end was trimmed by 2 bases and the J gene end by 5 bases; junction bases not matched to a gene: 8. The germline CDR1 and CDR2 sequences are SGHVS and FQNEAQ. This CDR3 is 15 amino acids long. CDR3 sequence: CASSLKPDRGHEQYF. DNA for the CDR3: TGTGCCAGCAGCTTAAAACCCGACAGGGGCCACGAGCAGTACTTC.

A single count supports this clone. The V and J genes are TRBV15 and TRBJ2-2; no reliable D call. This CDR3 is 14 amino acids long. The germline V gene encodes CDR1 LNHNV and CDR2 YYDKDF (reference sequence). The ends were cut back, 8 bases at V and 0 bases at J, with 10 bases in the middle. The DNA of the CDR3 is TGTGCCACCGAAGACACCTCGAACACCGGGGAGCTGTTTTTT. Its translation: CATEDTSNTGELFF.

The chain recombines TRBV2 with TRBJ1-1; the D is unclear. Germline lookup yields CDR1 SNHLY and CDR2 FYNNEI. With 6 bases removed from V and 1 base from J, the gap between germline ends came to 12 bases. The CDR3 length is 14 residues. This chain's CDR3 is CASSPLDTNTEAFF. CDR3 DNA: TGTGCCAGCAGCCCACTCGACACGAACACTGAAGCTTTCTTT.

The chain employs TRBV29-1 and TRBJ2-3; no definite D call. V dropped 2 bases and J dropped 1 base, with 4 bases sitting between them. The germline CDR1 and CDR2 sequences are SQVTM and ANQGSEA. The length of the CDR3 is 12 residues. The DNA for the CDR3 is TGCAGCGTTGAAAGGGGCACAGATACGCAGTATTTT. It codes for CSVERGTDTQYF.

This rearrangement joins TRBV19 to TRBJ1-2, with D perhaps matching TRBD1 (6 bases). The CDR3 is 16 residues long. V was pared by 5 bases and J by 4 bases, with 20 bases between. The V gene's germline CDR1 is LNHDA and CDR2 SQIVND (reference sequence). The CDR3 loop reads CASSLQGPSFAYGYTF. The CDR3 region has the DNA TGTGCCAGTAGTTTACAGGGACCGTCCTTTGCCTATGGCTACACCTTC.

J is TRBJ1-1 and V is TRBV28, with D possibly TRBD1 on 5 matching bases. This CDR3 contains 15 residues. Trimming cost V 6 bases and J 0 bases, with 14 bases left between them. Germline V gene data show CDR1 as MDHEN and CDR2 as SYDVKM. The CDR3 region is CASSRRGYMNTEAFF. CDR3 bases: TGTGCCAGCAGCCGTAGGGGATACATGAACACTGAAGCTTTCTTT.

The count of this clone is one. The chain joins TRBV5-4 to TRBJ2-7; D perhaps matches TRBD2 (6 bases). The V end was cut by 0 bases, the J end by 0 bases, with 13 bases between. Germline V CDR1 and CDR2: SGHNT, YYREEE (reference sequence). This CDR3 comprises 16 residues. The CDR3 DNA is TGTGCCAGCAGCTTGGCGGCTAGCGACTACTCCTACGAGCAGTACTTC. This encodes CASSLAASDYSYEQYF.

The rearrangement links TRBV11-2 to TRBJ2-7; D is possibly TRBD2 (6 bases). Trimming left V 3 bases short and J 6 bases short, with 9 bases between. CDR1 is SGHAT and CDR2 is FQNNGV in the germline V gene. CDR3 length: 12 residues. CDR3 amino acids: CASSFGGFEQYF. Written as DNA, the CDR3 is TGTGCCAGCAGCTTCGGGGGTTTCGAGCAGTACTTC.